The 9 T cell receptor beta chains listed next were all sequenced from one sample in a study of T-cell memory formation after mild COVID-19. TCRdb analysed the 5' RACE reads with MiXCR anew, one entry per CDR3 protein. The table shows about 340,000 distinct CDR3 sequences, with 20% to 25% occurring only once. The sequenced material came from PBMCs or a T cell subset sorted from them (not recorded which). These receptors came from a man between 18 and 35 years old who had mild COVID-19 (a few samples of this study predate the infection). Cell type and time point are not known.

This chain's CDR3 is CASSLEARGGSTQYF. The DNA of the CDR3 is TGCGCCAGCAGCTTGGAGGCGCGGGGGGGTAGTACGCAGTATTTT. This chain uses TRBV5-1 with TRBJ2-3; 9 bases are shared with TRBD2. Losses at the gene ends were 0 bases for V and 8 bases for J; bases not matched to a gene: 7. CDR1 and CDR2 (germline): SGHRS, YFSETQ. There are 15 residues in the CDR3. The variable domain in full, with the rest retrieved from reference TRBV5-1 and TRBJ2-3, is KAGVTQTPRYLIKTRGQQVTLSCSPISGHRSVSWYQQTPGQGLQFLFEYFSETQRNKGNFPGRFSGRQFSNSRSEMNVSTLELGDSALYLCASSLEARGGSTQYFGPGTRLTVL.

This clonotype was observed a single time. The V and J genes are TRBV6-5 and TRBJ1-1; the D gene is possibly TRBD1 (5 bases). V lost 8 bases and J lost 5, with 21 bases in between. The CDR3 loop spans 15 amino acids. The V gene's germline CDR1 is MNHEY and CDR2 SVGAGI. CDR3 amino acids: CASLRVHGGETEAFF. CDR3 coding DNA: TGTGCCAGCCTCCGGGTCCACGGGGGTGAAACTGAAGCTTTCTTT.

This clonotype appeared a single time. V gene TRBV29-1 combines with J gene TRBJ2-2, with D maybe TRBD2 (6 bases). V was cut by 4 bases and J by 6 bases, with 12 bases left in between. The germline V gene has CDR1 SQVTM and CDR2 ANQGSEA. This CDR3 is 13 amino acids long. This CDR3 reads CSVAWRGPGELFF. For the CDR3, the DNA is TGCAGCGTTGCATGGAGGGGACCCGGGGAGCTGTTTTTT.

This clonotype was seen repeatedly, ten times or more. The rearrangement uses TRBV5-1 and TRBJ2-7; tentatively, D is TRBD1 (6 bases). Looked up from germline, CDR1 is SGHRS and CDR2 is YFSETQ. V was trimmed by 0 bases and J by 2 bases, leaving 9 bases between them. The CDR3 is 14 amino acids. CDR3 nucleotide sequence: TGCGCCAGCAGCTTGGCCGGACAGACCTACGAGCAGTACTTC. Its translation: CASSLAGQTYEQYF.

The chain employs TRBV19 and TRBJ2-1; 9 nucleotides agree with TRBD2. CDR3 length: 18 amino acids. The germline V gene encodes CDR1 LNHDA and CDR2 SQIVND (reference sequence). V trimming: 1 base; J trimming: 7 bases; junction bases outside the gene matches: 14. CDR3 protein: CASSIAPHSGGAGNEQFF. In DNA form, the CDR3 reads TGTGCCAGTAGTATAGCCCCCCATAGCGGGGGAGCTGGTAATGAGCAGTTCTTC.

This chain joins TRBV5-5 and TRBJ2-7, with D maybe TRBD2 (6 bases). In germline, CDR1 is SGHKS, CDR2 YYEKEE (reference sequence). The CDR3 totals 11 residues. Trimming removed 4 bases at V and 6 bases at J, with 8 bases between. CDR3 residues: CASSTGSEQYF. CDR3 coding DNA: TGTGCCAGCAGCACCGGGAGCGAGCAGTACTTC.

The V call is TRBV28, the J call TRBJ1-2; D remains ambiguous. The CDR3 is 10 residues long. CDR1 and CDR2 from the germline V gene are MDHEN and SYDVKM. DNA for the CDR3: TGTGTCTCTTATGATGGGGGCTACACCTTC. This sequence encodes CVSYDGGYTF.

This clonotype was seen more than once but under ten times. The chain couples TRBV9 to TRBJ1-2; D remains unclear. This CDR3 contains 13 residues. Trimming cost V 0 bases and J 8 bases, with 11 bases left between them. Looked up from germline, CDR1 is SGDLS and CDR2 is YYNGEE. The CDR3 protein is CASSVGGFRGYTF. CDR3 coding DNA: TGTGCCAGCAGCGTAGGAGGATTTAGGGGCTACACCTTC. Variable domain in full (rest from reference TRBV9 and TRBJ1-2): DSGVTQTPKHLITATGQRVTLRCSPRSGDLSVYWYQQSLDQGLQFLIQYYNGEERAKGNILERFSAQQFPDLHSELNLSSLELGDSALYFCASSVGGFRGYTFGSGTRLTVV.

This sequence joins TRBV7-2 and TRBJ1-4; no clear D. V lost 5 bases, J lost 4 bases, and 14 bases lay in between. Germline V gene sequence: CDR1 SGHTA, CDR2 FQGNSA. The CDR3 runs 15 residues. CDR3 nucleotide sequence: TGTGCCAGCAGCCCGGACGGCGGAATTAATGAAAAACTGTTTTTT. Protein: CASSPDGGINEKLFF.